A single sample gave rise to the 2 T cell receptor beta chains below, sequenced in a study of shared clonotypes between healthy human individuals. Clones were sequenced by immunoSEQ multiplex PCR, and TCRdb holds only the in-frame ones, with some missing. The data contain 450,000 or so clones, roughly three quarters of them singletons. The source material was PBMCs. The receptors derive from a woman between 40 and 50 years old in good health. Some clones in this sample may be carry-over from other donors' samples.

At least ten counts were recorded for this clone. This sequence joins TRBV7-9 and TRBJ2-3; 13 bases agree with TRBD2. The CDR3 spans 14 residues. V dropped 4 bases and J dropped 5; count of bases not matched to a gene: 0. From germline, CDR1 is SEHNR and CDR2 FQNEAQ (reference sequence). CDR3 nucleotide sequence: TGTGCCAGCAGCTGGACTAGCGGGAGAGATACGCAGTATTTT. Amino acids: CASSWTSGRDTQYF.

This rearrangement joins TRBV7-9 to TRBJ2-3, with 8 nucleotides matching TRBD1. The CDR3 consists of 15 residues. CDR1 is SEHNR, CDR2 FQNEAQ, per germline (reference sequence). J was trimmed by 5 bases and V by 2 bases; bases with no gene match: 6. The CDR3 DNA reads as TGTGCCAGCAGCTTACCGGGACAGGTGGGAGATACGCAGTATTTT. It specifies CASSLPGQVGDTQYF.